A single T cell receptor beta chain is shown here with its context. Antigen specificity is unknown. The length of the CDR3 is 16 residues. V was pared by 4 bases and J by 10 bases, with 14 bases of the junction left unmatched. Germline loops: CDR1 SGHRS, CDR2 YFSETQ. CD8+CD57+ cell expansion had been shown by flow cytometry in patients chosen for sequencing. These data come from a study of CD8+CD57+ T cells in acquired aplastic anemia. Genomic DNA, serving as template, underwent TCR beta VDJ and CDR3 profiling. TCRdb redid the calling of the reads with MiXCR, one entry per CDR3 protein. The sample lists 300,000 or so distinct CDR3 sequences; approximately 57% were seen once. Whole-study results and caveats: Comparison of patients with controls identified roughly 30 shared CD8+ CDR3 sequences.

Sequenced material: sorted CD4+, CD8+, or CD8+CD57+ T cells (not recorded which) from PBMCs. This receptor was taken from a human donor with aplastic anemia. The chain has TRBV5-1 and TRBJ1-6, with 7 bases fitting TRBD1. The CDR3 nucleotides read TGCGCCAGCAGCGAGAAGAAACTCAGGGGGAACTCACCCCTCCACTTT. Protein sequence: CASSEKKLRGNSPLHF.